The 4 T cell receptor beta chains in this list originate from one sample, sequenced in a study of blood T cell repertoires in COVID-19. The method was immunoSEQ multiplex PCR; TCRdb's version includes in-frame clones alone and lacks a portion of them. Among around 470,000 clones listed, about nine tenths were seen once. Sequencing used PBMCs or T cells enriched from blood (not recorded which). These receptors all come from a man aged 18-30 years who had recovered from COVID-19.

The chain is built from TRBV24-1 and TRBJ1-4; 8 bases align to TRBD1. The trim removed 3 bases at V and 8 bases at J, leaving 7 bases unmatched. CDR1 and CDR2 from the germline V gene are KGHDR and SFDVKD. The CDR3 has 15 amino acids. The CDR3 nucleotides are TGTGCCACCAGTGATGCGACAGGGGAGGGGGAAAAACTGTTTTTT. This gives the protein CATSDATGEGEKLFF.

The rearrangement links TRBV3-1 (or the pseudogene TRBV3-2) to TRBJ1-1; D gene unclear. The V gene lost 1 base and the J gene lost 0 bases, with 6 bases spanning the gap. The CDR3 length is 14 residues. Germline CDR1 and CDR2: LGHDT and YNNKEL (reference sequence). The CDR3 sequence: CASSQGGVNTEAFF. DNA of the CDR3: TGTGCCAGCAGCCAAGGAGGTGTGAACACTGAAGCTTTCTTT.

The chain links TRBV7-3 to TRBJ2-5; 8 nucleotides line up with TRBD2. J gave up 5 bases and V 4 bases, and 6 bases lay outside the gene matches. This CDR3 comprises 14 residues. The germline CDR1 and CDR2 sequences are SGHTA and FQGTGA. The CDR3 region has the DNA TGTGCCAGCAGCTCGAGCGGGAGAGGGGAGACCCAGTACTTC. Its translation is CASSSSGRGETQYF.

In its sample, this clone was seen many times. This chain connects TRBV6-4 to TRBJ2-2; TRBD2 agrees at 9 bases. The V and J ends lost 6 bases and 1 base, in that order; junction bases with no gene match: 3. Per the germline V gene, CDR1 is MRHNA and CDR2 is SNTAGT. The CDR3 is 15 residues long. The chain's CDR3 is CASSPTSGNTGELFF. Here the CDR3 DNA reads TGTGCCAGCAGCCCGACTAGCGGGAACACCGGGGAGCTGTTTTTT.